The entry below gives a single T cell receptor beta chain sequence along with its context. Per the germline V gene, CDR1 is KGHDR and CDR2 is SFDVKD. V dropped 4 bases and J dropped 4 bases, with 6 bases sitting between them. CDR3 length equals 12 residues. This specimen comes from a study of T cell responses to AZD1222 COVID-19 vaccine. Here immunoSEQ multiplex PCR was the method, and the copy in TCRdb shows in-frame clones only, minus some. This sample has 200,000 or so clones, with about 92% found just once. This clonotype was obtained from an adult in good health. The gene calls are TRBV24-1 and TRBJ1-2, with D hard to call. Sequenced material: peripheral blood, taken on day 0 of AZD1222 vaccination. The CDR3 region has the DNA TGTGCCACCAGTGAGGGCAGCTATGGCTACACCTTC. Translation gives CATSEGSYGYTF.